Below, 10 T cell receptor beta chains from the same sample are listed, as sequenced in a study of T-cell reconstitution after alpha-beta-depleted transplantation in children. Unique molecular identifiers featured in how the TCRbeta library was prepared. One entry per CDR3 protein results from TCRdb running MiXCR on the PCR reads. This sample has over 90,000 distinct CDR3 sequences, with 5% to 6% found just once. The sample here was PBMCs, mostly from graft donor cells, taken 60 days after TCRalphabeta/CD19-depleted stem cell transplant. Source of these receptors: a female patient between 2 and 15 years old who had a stem cell transplant for Fanconi anemia, so the T cells may come from the graft donor.

This clonotype was seen ten or more times. The rearrangement joins TRBV20-1 to TRBJ1-4; TRBD1 matches at 7 bases. Trimming cost V 4 bases and J 8 bases; bases outside gene matches: 13. The CDR3 covers 15 residues. Germline CDR1 DFQATT, CDR2 SNEGSKA (reference sequence). The CDR3, as DNA: TGCAGTGCTACCTGGGAAGGGGGCTCGCAAGAAAAACTGTTTTTT. Protein product: CSATWEGGSQEKLFF.

This clonotype has a handful of counts. The V and J genes are TRBV11-2 and TRBJ2-4, with TRBD2 matching over 9 bases. The V and J ends lost 1 base and 0 bases, in that order; junction bases with no gene match: 7. The CDR3 is made up of 18 amino acids. CDR1 is SGHAT, CDR2 FQNNGV, per germline. The CDR3 spells CASSLGGLARLAKNIQYF. In DNA form, the CDR3 reads TGTGCCAGCAGCTTAGGGGGACTAGCCCGTTTAGCCAAAAACATTCAGTACTTC. The entire variable domain, with the rest obtained from reference TRBV11-2 and TRBJ2-4, is as follows: EAGVAQSPRYKIIEKRQSVAFWCNPISGHATLYWYQQILGQGPKLLIQFQNNGVVDDSQLPKDRFSAERLKGVDSTLKIQPAKLEDSAVYLCASSLGGLARLAKNIQYFGAGTRLSVL.

This clonotype appeared many times. The chain joins TRBV18 to TRBJ1-2; maybe TRBD1 (6 bases). V lost 4 bases to trimming and J lost 4 bases, with 10 bases between them. The germline V gene has CDR1 KGHSH and CDR2 LQKENI. The length of the CDR3 is 13 residues. The CDR3 protein is CASSQDRPYGYTF. The CDR3 DNA sequence: TGTGCCAGCTCACAAGACAGGCCCTATGGCTACACCTTC.

Only a few counts were recorded for this clonotype. V and J are TRBV3-1 and TRBJ1-5, with 9 bases that match TRBD1. In germline, CDR1 is LGHDT, CDR2 YNNKEL (reference sequence). The trim removed 4 bases at V and 3 bases at J, leaving 4 bases unmatched. The CDR3 extends over 15 amino acids. CDR3 region: CASSLGTGYNQPQHF. For the CDR3, the DNA is TGTGCCAGCAGCCTGGGGACAGGGTACAATCAGCCCCAGCATTTT.

This clonotype was picked up many times. The rearrangement uses TRBV7-6 and TRBJ1-6; possible D gene TRBD1, 5 bases. This CDR3 contains 15 residues. The V end was cut by 2 bases, the J end by 7 bases, with 12 bases between. The germline gives CDR1 SGHVS, CDR2 FNYEAQ. In DNA form, the CDR3 reads TGTGCCAGCAGCTTAAGCGACAGCCGGAATTCACCCCTCCACTTT. Protein sequence: CASSLSDSRNSPLHF.

This clonotype was observed a few times. The V and J genes are TRBV3-1 and TRBJ2-3, with 11 bases aligning to TRBD2. Germline CDR1 and CDR2: LGHDT and YNNKEL (reference sequence). The CDR3 loop spans 15 amino acids. J lost 6 bases, V lost 5 bases, and 7 bases had no gene match. Here the CDR3 reads CASSLPGLAADTQYF. The CDR3 DNA follows: TGTGCCAGCAGCTTACCGGGACTAGCGGCCGATACGCAGTATTTT.

At least ten counts were recorded for this clonotype. DNA of the CDR3: TGTGCCAGCAGCTTGGGGGCGACTAGACTAGGCGAGCAGTACTTC. It codes for CASSLGATRLGEQYF. The rearrangement uses TRBV5-6 and TRBJ2-7; TRBD2 might be the D (6 bases). The CDR3 runs 15 residues. The V gene lost 0 bases and the J gene lost 6 bases, with 16 bases spanning the gap. Germline V gives CDR1 SGHDT, CDR2 YYEEEE.

This clonotype appeared a few times. This chain links TRBV7-2 with TRBJ2-3, with 7 bases lining up with TRBD2. V was pared by 2 bases and J by 2 bases, with 4 bases of the junction left unmatched. The CDR3 contains 15 residues. The germline CDR1 and CDR2 sequences are SGHTA and FQGNSA. The CDR3 loop is CASSLPAGLTDTQYF. CDR3 bases: TGTGCCAGCAGCTTACCAGCGGGGCTCACAGATACGCAGTATTTT. The whole variable domain, filled in from reference TRBV7-2 and TRBJ2-3, reads GAGVSQSPSNKVTEKGKDVELRCDPISGHTALYWYRQSLGQGLEFLIYFQGNSAPDKSGLPSDRFSAERTGGSVSTLTIQRTQQEDSAVYLCASSLPAGLTDTQYFGPGTRLTVL.

The rearrangement links TRBV7-3 to TRBJ2-2; no clear D. V shed 1 base and J shed 5 bases, with 8 bases lying between them. The CDR3 is 14 residues long. The germline gives CDR1 SGHTA, CDR2 FQGTGA. CDR3 in DNA: TGTGCCAGCAGCTTAAGCCTTAGAACCGGGGAGCTGTTTTTT. Translated: CASSLSLRTGELFF.

This clonotype was detected ten times or more. The chain couples TRBV28 to TRBJ1-6; D is perhaps TRBD1 (5 bases). Trimming cost V 4 bases and J 9 bases, with 19 bases left between them. Germline-derived CDR1 and CDR2 are MDHEN and SYDVKM. The CDR3 runs 16 residues. The CDR3, as DNA: TGTGCCAGCAGTTCCAAAAGGGGAGGGGCGGGTTCACCCCTCCACTTT. It translates to CASSSKRGGAGSPLHF.